This T cell receptor (beta chain) was obtained from a study of cytomegalovirus exposure and HLA in healthy donors. Points on this clone: As yet, its antigen is unknown.

V was clipped by 1 base and J by 0 bases; unmatched bases: 4. This CDR3 has 16 residues. The germline CDR1 and CDR2 sequences are SGHTS and YDEGEE. Study results and limitations: Most TCR sequences showed up rarely, but some public TCRs showed up in many donors. For most TCR beta V segments, an earlier analysis put the productive rate at about 90% or about 30% of the time. Most subjects had HLA-A and HLA-B alleles reportedly predicted accurately by TCR beta sequences. By HLA locus, TCR association rates varied in a later analysis, with DRB1 showing the most and HLA-C the fewest.

The PCR used 60 Vbeta and 13 Jbeta primers. Sequencing used immunoSEQ multiplex PCR; TCRdb keeps in-frame clones, though not all of them. The sample carries roughly 99,000 clones, around 67% recorded once. The sequence was obtained from a male donor in good health and CMV-seronegative. Sequencing was done on a sample of PBMCs. The chain links TRBV5-8 to TRBJ2-7; 10 bases fit TRBD1. The CDR3 DNA follows: TGTGCCAGCAGCTTGTATAGGACAGGGGGCTCCTACGAGCAGTACTTC. Protein sequence: CASSLYRTGGSYEQYF. The entire variable domain, with the rest obtained from reference TRBV5-8 and TRBJ2-7, is as follows: EAGVTQSPTHLIKTRGQQATLRCSPISGHTSVYWYQQALGLGLQFLLWYDEGEERNRGNFPPRFSGRQFPNYSSELNVNALELEDSALYLCASSLYRTGGSYEQYFGPGTRLTVT.